This TCR beta chain was captured by sequencing in a study of neurological immune-mediated disorders. CDR1 is SGHVS and CDR2 is FQNEAQ in the germline V gene. V shed 5 bases, J shed 6 bases, and the junction held 11 bases outside the gene matches. The CDR3 is made up of 16 amino acids. This clonotype was recorded at least ten times. Its antigen is as yet unknown. Broader study findings: HTLV-1-associated myelopathy showed the most TCR clonal expansion; multiple sclerosis the least, below healthy controls.

The cDNA was synthesized by means of template-switch 5'RACE, which was carried out with 10-nucleotide random UMIs. TCRdb itself ran the 5' RACE reads through MiXCR, one entry per CDR3 protein. The repertoire holds around 30,000 distinct CDR3 sequences, with around 4.5% as singletons. The receptor was derived from a man in his late teens or twenties in good health. The chain links TRBV7-8 to TRBJ1-4; 8 bases align to TRBD1. Material for sequencing was PBMCs. The CDR3 bases are TGTGCCAGCAGCGAGTCTACAGGGGGACCCTATGAAAAACTGTTTTTT. As protein: CASSESTGGPYEKLFF.